Below, 9 T cell receptor beta chains from the same sample are listed, as sequenced in a study of CD8 T cells in ankylosing spondylitis. TCRdb reprocessed the 5' RACE reads via MiXCR and lists one record per CDR3 protein. The table lists more than 500,000 distinct CDR3 sequences, approximately 5% of them singletons. Antigens of these TCRs are unknown. Study conclusions and caveats: Characteristic of ankylosing spondylitis blood, it appeared, was a TCR beta motif comprising 7 to 9 highly homologous variants.

The sequenced sample was blood, either unsorted or a sorted T cell fraction (not recorded which). These TCRs come from a male donor with ankylosing spondylitis.

This clonotype was found many times. The chain joins TRBV20-1 to TRBJ1-2; TRBD1 might be the D (5 bases). Germline V gene sequence: CDR1 DFQATT, CDR2 SNEGSKA (reference sequence). V shed 3 bases and J shed 4 bases, with 12 bases lying between them. The CDR3 is 13 amino acids. CDR3 coding DNA: TGCAGTGCTAGGGGGCAGGATTTCTATGGCTACACCTTC. It is translated as CSARGQDFYGYTF.

This clonotype was seen ten or more times. The V and J genes are TRBV5-1 and TRBJ2-7, with D perhaps given as TRBD1 or TRBD2 (5 bases each). The CDR3 has 14 amino acids. The germline V gene encodes CDR1 SGHRS and CDR2 YFSETQ. V lost 0 bases and J lost 3, with 10 bases in between. In DNA form, the CDR3 reads TGCGCCAGCAGCTTGGCCCCAGGGAGCTACGAGCAGTACTTC. Translating it yields CASSLAPGSYEQYF.

The table lists this clonotype with many counts. V is TRBV20-1 and J is TRBJ2-3, with D hard to call. V was trimmed by 6 bases and J by 2 bases, leaving 15 bases between them. The CDR3 extends over 14 amino acids. Germline assignment: CDR1 DFQATT and CDR2 SNEGSKA (reference sequence). As DNA, the CDR3 is TGCAGTGCCACGCCTCGGGCCGACACAGATACGCAGTATTTT. Translated: CSATPRADTDTQYF.

In its sample, this clonotype was seen a few times. The genes are TRBV7-9 and TRBJ2-3, with D perhaps TRBD2 (6 bases). The V gene lost 5 bases and the J gene lost 11 bases, with 14 bases spanning the gap. Germline V lookup: CDR1 SEHNR, CDR2 FQNEAQ (reference sequence). CDR3 length equals 12 residues. The CDR3 nucleotides read TGTGCCAGCAGCCAGCTCTACGGGGGGCAGTATTTT. It encodes CASSQLYGGQYF.

In its sample, this clonotype was seen many times. The chain carries TRBV9 and TRBJ1-5; D is ambiguous. V shed 4 bases and J shed 7 bases, with 15 bases lying between them. The CDR3 sequence is 14 residues long. Germline V gene data show CDR1 as SGDLS and CDR2 as YYNGEE. CDR3 coding DNA: TGTGCCAGCAGCCCCTCGATCGCGGGGCAGCCCCAGCATTTT. Residues: CASSPSIAGQPQHF.

The chain uses TRBV7-2 and TRBJ1-2; D not certain. V was cut by 5 bases and J by 5 bases, with 12 bases left in between. The germline V gene has CDR1 SGHTA and CDR2 FQGNSA. CDR3 size: 13 residues. This CDR3 reads CASSRAGSYGYTF. DNA for the CDR3: TGTGCCAGCAGCCGGGCGGGGAGTTATGGCTACACCTTC.

This clonotype was observed a few times. The V and J genes are TRBV6-2 or TRBV6-3 and TRBJ2-5, with unresolved D. V lost 0 bases to trimming and J lost 6 bases, with 11 bases between them. The CDR3 covers 14 residues. Germline loops: CDR1 MNHEY, CDR2 SVGEGT. CDR3 nucleotides: TGTGCCAGCAGTTACTCAGCTAGGTCGCAGACCCAGTACTTC. Its protein is CASSYSARSQTQYF.

Ten or more counts support this clonotype. This chain uses TRBV6-1 with TRBJ1-6; D gene uncertain. Trimming removed 5 bases from V and 4 bases from J, with 12 bases in between. CDR1 is MNHNS, CDR2 SASEGT, per germline. This CDR3 is built from 15 residues. CDR3 region: CASSPPTSYNSPLHF. CDR3 DNA: TGTGCCAGCAGTCCCCCCACATCTTATAATTCACCCCTCCACTTT.

Many counts were recorded for this clonotype. The rearrangement links TRBV12-3 or TRBV12-4 to TRBJ2-1, with D perhaps matching TRBD1 (6 bases). V lost 4 bases and J 4 bases, leaving 14 bases between the germline ends. This CDR3 is 15 amino acids long. As DNA, the CDR3 is TGTGCCAGCAGTTGGACAGTGGGTCCGTACAATGAGCAGTTCTTC. Translating gives CASSWTVGPYNEQFF.